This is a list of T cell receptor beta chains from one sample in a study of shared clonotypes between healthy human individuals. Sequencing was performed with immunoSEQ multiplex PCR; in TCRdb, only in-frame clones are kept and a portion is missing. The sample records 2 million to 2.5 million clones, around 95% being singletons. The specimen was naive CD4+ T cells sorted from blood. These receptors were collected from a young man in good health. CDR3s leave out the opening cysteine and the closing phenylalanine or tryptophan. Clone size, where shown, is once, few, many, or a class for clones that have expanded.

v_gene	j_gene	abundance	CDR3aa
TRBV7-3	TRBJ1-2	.	ASSLDRDRYYGYT
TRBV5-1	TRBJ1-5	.	ASSPQGNQPQH
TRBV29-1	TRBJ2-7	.	SVRGDRVLNEQY
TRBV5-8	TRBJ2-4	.	ASSPGQGRAKNIQY
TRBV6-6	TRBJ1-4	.	ASSRTGGAEKLF
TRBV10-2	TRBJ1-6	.	ASSLHRGERNSPLH
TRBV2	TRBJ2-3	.	ASSATGTGGADTQY
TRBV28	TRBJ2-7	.	ACGWQGYEQY
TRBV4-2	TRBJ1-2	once	ASSQDPGGGGYT
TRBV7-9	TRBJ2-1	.	ASSSRPGLGYNEQF
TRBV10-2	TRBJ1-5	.	ASSLDSPFRTQH
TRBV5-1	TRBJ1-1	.	ASSSVPNTEAF
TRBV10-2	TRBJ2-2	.	ASSEQATGELF
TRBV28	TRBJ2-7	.	ASSLQQGTSVAYEQY
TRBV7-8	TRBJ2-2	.	ASSPSVSGELF
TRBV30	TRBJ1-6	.	AWSRQGGNSPLH
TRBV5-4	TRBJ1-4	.	ASSLWDNNEKLF
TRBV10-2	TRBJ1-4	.	ASRLDATINEKLF
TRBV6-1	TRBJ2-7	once	ASAVYTYEQY
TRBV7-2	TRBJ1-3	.	ASSTEGARGNTIY
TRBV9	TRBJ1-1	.	ASSVGQGVNTEAF
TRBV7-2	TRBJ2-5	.	ASSLGIGQETQY
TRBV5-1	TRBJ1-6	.	ASSLEAGVNSPLH
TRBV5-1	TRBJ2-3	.	ASSLSGGTDTQY
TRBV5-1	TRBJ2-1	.	ASSPGLVLEQF
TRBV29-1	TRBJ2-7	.	SVEVAYEQY
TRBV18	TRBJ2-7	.	ASSPLAGGAAYEQY
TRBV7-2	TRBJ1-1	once	ASGEVNTEAF
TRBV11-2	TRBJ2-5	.	ASSLSGEGTQY
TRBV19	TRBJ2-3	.	ASSIDGTTDTQY
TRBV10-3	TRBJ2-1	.	AIRGEGGSYNEQF
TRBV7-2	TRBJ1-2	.	ASSPGVGNYGYT